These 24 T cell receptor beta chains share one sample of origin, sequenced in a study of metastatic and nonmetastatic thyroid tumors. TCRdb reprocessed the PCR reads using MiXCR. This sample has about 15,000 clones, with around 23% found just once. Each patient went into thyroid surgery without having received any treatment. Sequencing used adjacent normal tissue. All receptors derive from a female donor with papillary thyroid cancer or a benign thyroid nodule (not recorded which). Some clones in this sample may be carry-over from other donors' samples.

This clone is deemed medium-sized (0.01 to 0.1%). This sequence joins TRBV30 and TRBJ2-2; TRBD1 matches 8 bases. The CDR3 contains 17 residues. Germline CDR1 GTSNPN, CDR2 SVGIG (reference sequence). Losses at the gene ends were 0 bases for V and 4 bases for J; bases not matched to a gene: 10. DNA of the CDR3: TGTGCCTGGAGTGTAACCGGGACAGGCACCTCCACCGGGGAGCTGTTTTTT. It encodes CAWSVTGTGTSTGELFF.

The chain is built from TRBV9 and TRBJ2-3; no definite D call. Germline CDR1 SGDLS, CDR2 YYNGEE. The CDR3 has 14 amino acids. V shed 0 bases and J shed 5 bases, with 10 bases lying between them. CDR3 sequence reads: CASSVDILEDTQYF. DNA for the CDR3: TGTGCCAGCAGCGTAGACATCCTGGAAGATACGCAGTATTTT.

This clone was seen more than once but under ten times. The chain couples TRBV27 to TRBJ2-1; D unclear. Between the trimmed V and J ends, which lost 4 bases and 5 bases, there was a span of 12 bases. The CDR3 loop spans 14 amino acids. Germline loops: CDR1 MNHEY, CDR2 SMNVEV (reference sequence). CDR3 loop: CASSSAVTDNEQFF. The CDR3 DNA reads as TGTGCCAGCAGTTCTGCAGTTACCGACAATGAGCAGTTCTTC.

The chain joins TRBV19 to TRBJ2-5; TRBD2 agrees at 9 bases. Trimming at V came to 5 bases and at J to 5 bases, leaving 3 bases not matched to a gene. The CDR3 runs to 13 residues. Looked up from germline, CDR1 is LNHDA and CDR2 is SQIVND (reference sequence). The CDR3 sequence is CASSPGTSETQYF. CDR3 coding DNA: TGTGCCAGTAGTCCGGGGACTAGCGAGACCCAGTACTTC.

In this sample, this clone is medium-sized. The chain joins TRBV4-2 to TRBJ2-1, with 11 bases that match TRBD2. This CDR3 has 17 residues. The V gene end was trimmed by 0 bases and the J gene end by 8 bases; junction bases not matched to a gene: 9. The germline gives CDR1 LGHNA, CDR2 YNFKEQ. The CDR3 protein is CASSQESSGTSGHEQFF. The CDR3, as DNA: TGTGCCAGCAGCCAAGAAAGCTCCGGGACTAGCGGACATGAGCAGTTCTTC.

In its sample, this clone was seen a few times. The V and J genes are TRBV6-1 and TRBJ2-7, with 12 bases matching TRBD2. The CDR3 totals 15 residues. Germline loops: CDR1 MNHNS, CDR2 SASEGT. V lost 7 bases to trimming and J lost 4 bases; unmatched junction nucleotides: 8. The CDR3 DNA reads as TGTGCCAGCACCACGACTAGCGGGAGCCAATACGAGCAGTACTTC. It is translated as CASTTTSGSQYEQYF.

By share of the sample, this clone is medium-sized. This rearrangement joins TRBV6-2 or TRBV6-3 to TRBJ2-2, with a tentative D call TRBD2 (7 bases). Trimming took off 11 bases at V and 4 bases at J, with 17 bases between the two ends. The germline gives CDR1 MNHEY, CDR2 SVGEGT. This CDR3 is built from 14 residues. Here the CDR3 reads CAAARGAVTGELFF. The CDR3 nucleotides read TGTGCCGCCGCACGGGGGGCGGTCACCGGGGAGCTGTTTTTT.

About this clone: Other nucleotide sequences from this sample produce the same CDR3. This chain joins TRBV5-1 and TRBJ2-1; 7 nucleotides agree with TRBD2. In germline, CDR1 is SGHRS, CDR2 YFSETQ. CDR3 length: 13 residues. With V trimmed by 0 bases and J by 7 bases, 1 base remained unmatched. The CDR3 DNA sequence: TGCGCCAGCAGCTTGGGGACTAGTAATGAGCAGTTCTTC. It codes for CASSLGTSNEQFF.

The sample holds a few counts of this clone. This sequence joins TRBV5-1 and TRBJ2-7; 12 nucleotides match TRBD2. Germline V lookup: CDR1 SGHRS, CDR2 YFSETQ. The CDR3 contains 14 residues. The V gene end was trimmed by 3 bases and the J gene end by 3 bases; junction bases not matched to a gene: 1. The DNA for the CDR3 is TGCGCCAGCAGCTCGACTAGCGGGAGCTACGAGCAGTACTTC. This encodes CASSSTSGSYEQYF.

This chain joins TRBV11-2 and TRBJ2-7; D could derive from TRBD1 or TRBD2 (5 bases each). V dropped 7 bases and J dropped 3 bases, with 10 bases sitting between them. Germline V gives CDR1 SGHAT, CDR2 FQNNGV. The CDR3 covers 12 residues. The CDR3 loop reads CASNRDGYEQYF. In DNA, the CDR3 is TGTGCCAGCAACCGGGACGGCTACGAGCAGTACTTC. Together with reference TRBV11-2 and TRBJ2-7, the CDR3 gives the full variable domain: EAGVAQSPRYKIIEKRQSVAFWCNPISGHATLYWYQQILGQGPKLLIQFQNNGVVDDSQLPKDRFSAERLKGVDSTLKIQPAKLEDSAVYLCASNRDGYEQYFGPGTRLTVT.

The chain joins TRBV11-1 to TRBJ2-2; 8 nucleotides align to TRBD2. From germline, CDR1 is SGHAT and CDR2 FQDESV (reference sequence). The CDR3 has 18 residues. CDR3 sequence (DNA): TGTGTCAGTAGCTTAGAAGCGGGGGCGGTTCGGGACACCGGGGAGCTGTTTTTT. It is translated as CVSSLEAGAVRDTGELFF. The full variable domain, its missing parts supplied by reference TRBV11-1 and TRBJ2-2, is EAEVAQSPRYKITEKSQAVAFWCDPISGHATLYWYRQILGQGPELLVQFQDESVVDDSQLPKDRFSAERLKGVDSTLKIQPAELGDSAMYLCVSSLEAGAVRDTGELFFGEGSRLTVL.

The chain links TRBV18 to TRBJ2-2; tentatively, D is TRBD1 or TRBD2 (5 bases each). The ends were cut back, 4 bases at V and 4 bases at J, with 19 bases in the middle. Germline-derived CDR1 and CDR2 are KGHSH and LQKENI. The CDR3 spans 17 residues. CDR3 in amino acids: CASSQLPGPGITGELFF. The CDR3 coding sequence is TGTGCCAGCTCACAACTACCGGGACCGGGAATCACCGGGGAGCTGTTTTTT.

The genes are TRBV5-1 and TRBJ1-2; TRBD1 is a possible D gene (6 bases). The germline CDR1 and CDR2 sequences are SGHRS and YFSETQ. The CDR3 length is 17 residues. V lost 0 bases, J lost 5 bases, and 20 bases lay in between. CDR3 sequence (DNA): TGCGCCAGCAGCTTGGGCCCCCAGGGGCTGGGGACTTATGGCTACACCTTC. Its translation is CASSLGPQGLGTYGYTF.

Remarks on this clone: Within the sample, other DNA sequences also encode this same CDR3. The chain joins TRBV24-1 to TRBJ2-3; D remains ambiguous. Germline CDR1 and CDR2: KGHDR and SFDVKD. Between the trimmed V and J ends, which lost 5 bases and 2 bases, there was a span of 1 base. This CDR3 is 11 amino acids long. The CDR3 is CATSATDTQYF. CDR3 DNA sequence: TGTGCCACCAGTGCCACAGATACGCAGTATTTT.

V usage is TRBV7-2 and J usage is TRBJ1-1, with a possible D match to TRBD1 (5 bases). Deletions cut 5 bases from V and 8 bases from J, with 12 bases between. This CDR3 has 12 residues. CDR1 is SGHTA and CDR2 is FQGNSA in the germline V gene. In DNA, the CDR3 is TGTGCCAGCAGCCCTAGGGCAGGGGAAGCTTTCTTT. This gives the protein CASSPRAGEAFF.

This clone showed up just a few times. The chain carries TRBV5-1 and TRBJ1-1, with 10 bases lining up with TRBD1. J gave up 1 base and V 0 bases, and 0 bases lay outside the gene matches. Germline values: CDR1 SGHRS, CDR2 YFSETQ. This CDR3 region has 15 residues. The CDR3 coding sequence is TGCGCCAGCAGCTTGGGGGACAGGGGGAACACTGAAGCTTTCTTT. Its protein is CASSLGDRGNTEAFF. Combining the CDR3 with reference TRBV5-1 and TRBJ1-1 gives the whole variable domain KAGVTQTPRYLIKTRGQQVTLSCSPISGHRSVSWYQQTPGQGLQFLFEYFSETQRNKGNFPGRFSGRQFSNSRSEMNVSTLELGDSALYLCASSLGDRGNTEAFFGQGTRLTVV.

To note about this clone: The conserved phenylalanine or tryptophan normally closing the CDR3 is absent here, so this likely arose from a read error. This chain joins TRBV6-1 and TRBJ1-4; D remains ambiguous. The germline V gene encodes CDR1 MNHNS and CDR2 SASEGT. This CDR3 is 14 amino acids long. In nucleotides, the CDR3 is TGTGCCATCAGTGAATTTATAACTAATGAAAAACTGTTTTCT. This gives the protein CAISEFITNEKLFS.

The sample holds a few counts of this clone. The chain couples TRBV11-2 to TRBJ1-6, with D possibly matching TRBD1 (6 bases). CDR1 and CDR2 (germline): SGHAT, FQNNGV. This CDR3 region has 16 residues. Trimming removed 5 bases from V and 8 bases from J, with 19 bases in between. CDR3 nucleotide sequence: TGTGCCAGCAGCCCCGCGTCCGGACAGACCTATTCACCCCTCCACTTT. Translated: CASSPASGQTYSPLHF.

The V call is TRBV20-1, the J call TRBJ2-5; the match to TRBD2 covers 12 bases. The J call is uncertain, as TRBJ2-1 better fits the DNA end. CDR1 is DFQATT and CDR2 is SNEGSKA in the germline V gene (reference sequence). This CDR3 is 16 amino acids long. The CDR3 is CSLEGSSGRALNEQFF. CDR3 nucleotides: TGCAGTCTCGAGGGGTCTAGCGGGAGGGCCTTGAATGAGCAGTTCTTC.

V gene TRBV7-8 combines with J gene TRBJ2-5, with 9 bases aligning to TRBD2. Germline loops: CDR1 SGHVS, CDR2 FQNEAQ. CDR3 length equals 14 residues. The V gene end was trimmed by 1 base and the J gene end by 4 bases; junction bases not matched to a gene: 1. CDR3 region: CASSLELAGETQYF. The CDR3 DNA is TGTGCCAGCAGCTTAGAACTAGCGGGAGAGACCCAGTACTTC.

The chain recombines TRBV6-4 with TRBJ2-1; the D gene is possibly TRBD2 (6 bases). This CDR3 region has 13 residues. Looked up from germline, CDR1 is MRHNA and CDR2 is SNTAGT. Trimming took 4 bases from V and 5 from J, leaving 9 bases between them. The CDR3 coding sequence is TGTGCCAGCAGTGCGGGACTTCACAATGAGCAGTTCTTC. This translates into CASSAGLHNEQFF.

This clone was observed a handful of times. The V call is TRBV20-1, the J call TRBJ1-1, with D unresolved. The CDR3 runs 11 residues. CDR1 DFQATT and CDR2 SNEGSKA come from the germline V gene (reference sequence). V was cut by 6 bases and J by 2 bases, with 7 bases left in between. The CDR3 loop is CSATENTEAFF. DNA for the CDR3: TGCAGTGCAACGGAAAACACTGAAGCTTTCTTT.

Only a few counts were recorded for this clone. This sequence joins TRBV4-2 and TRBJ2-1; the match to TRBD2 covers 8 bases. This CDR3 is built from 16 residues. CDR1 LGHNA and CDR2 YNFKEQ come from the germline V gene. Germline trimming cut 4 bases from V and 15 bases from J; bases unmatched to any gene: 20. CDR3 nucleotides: TGTGCCAGCAGCCTCAAAGCGGGAGCGCTCATTACGACTCCGTTCTTC. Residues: CASSLKAGALITTPFF.

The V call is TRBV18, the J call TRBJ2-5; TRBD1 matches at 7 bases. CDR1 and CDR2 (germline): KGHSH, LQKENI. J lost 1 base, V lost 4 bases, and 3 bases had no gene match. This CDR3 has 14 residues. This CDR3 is CASSRGTAQETQYF. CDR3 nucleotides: TGTGCCAGCTCACGGGGGACAGCCCAAGAGACCCAGTACTTC.